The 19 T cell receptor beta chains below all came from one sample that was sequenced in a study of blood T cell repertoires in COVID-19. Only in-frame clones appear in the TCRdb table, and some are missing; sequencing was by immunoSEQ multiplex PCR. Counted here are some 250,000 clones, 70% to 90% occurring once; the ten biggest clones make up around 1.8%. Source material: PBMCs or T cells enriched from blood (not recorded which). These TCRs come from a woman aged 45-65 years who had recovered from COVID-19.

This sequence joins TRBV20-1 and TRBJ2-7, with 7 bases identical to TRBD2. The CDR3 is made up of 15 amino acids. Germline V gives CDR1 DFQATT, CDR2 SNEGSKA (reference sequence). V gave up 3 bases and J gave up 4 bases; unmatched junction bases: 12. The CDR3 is CSASRGRGSRYEQYF. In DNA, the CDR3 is TGCAGTGCTAGTCGTGGGCGCGGGAGTCGGTACGAGCAGTACTTC.

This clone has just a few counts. The CDR3 DNA sequence: TGTGCCAGCAGCACAGGGTTGGCTCAGCCCCAGCATTTT. It codes for CASSTGLAQPQHF. The chain uses TRBV7-2 and TRBJ1-5; perhaps TRBD1 as D (6 bases). The germline V gene has CDR1 SGHTA and CDR2 FQGNSA. Trimming removed 5 bases from V and 6 bases from J, with 11 bases in between. The CDR3 contains 13 residues.

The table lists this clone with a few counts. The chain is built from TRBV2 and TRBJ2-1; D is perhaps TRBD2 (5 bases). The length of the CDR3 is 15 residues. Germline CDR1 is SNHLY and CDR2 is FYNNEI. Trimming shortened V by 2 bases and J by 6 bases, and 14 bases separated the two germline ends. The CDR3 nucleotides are TGTGCCAGCAGTGAAATAGCGATCGCGGGCAATGAGCAGTTCTTC. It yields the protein CASSEIAIAGNEQFF.

This CDR3 is CASSSLRWGQGFF. The CDR3 bases are TGTGCCAGCAGCTCACTTAGGTGGGGCCAGGGGTTCTTC. J is TRBJ2-1 and V is TRBV11-2, with D possibly TRBD1 on 5 matching bases. The CDR3 extends over 13 amino acids. V shed 4 bases and J shed 15 bases, with 19 bases lying between them. Germline CDR1 SGHAT, CDR2 FQNNGV. Together with reference TRBV11-2 and TRBJ2-1, the CDR3 gives the full variable domain: EAGVAQSPRYKIIEKRQSVAFWCNPISGHATLYWYQQILGQGPKLLIQFQNNGVVDDSQLPKDRFSAERLKGVDSTLKIQPAKLEDSAVYLCASSSLRWGQGFFGPGTRLTVL.

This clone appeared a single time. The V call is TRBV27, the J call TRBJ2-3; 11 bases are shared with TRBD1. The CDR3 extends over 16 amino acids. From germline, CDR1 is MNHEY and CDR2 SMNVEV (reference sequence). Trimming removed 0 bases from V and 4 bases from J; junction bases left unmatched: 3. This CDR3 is CASSLSRTGGADTQYF. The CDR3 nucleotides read TGTGCCAGCAGTTTATCGCGGACAGGGGGCGCAGATACGCAGTATTTT.

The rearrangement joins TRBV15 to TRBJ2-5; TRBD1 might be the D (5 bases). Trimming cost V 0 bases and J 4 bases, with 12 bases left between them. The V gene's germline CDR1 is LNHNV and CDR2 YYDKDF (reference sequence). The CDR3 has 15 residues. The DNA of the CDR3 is TGTGCCACCAGCAGAGATCGTAGGGGAAGAGAGACCCAGTACTTC. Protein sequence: CATSRDRRGRETQYF.

The CDR3 DNA sequence: TGTGCCAGCAGTTTAGTGGACAGCTCCTACGAGCAGTACTTC. Its translation is CASSLVDSSYEQYF. The V call is TRBV28, the J call TRBJ2-7; possibly TRBD1 for D (6 bases). The CDR3 contains 14 residues. Per the germline V gene, CDR1 is MDHEN and CDR2 is SYDVKM. V was cut by 2 bases and J by 0 bases, with 8 bases left in between.

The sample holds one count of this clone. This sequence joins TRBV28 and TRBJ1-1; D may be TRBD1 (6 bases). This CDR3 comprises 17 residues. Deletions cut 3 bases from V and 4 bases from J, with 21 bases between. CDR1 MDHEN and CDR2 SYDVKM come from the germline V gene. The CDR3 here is CASSFPTGSVGGTEAFF. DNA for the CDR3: TGTGCCAGCAGTTTCCCTACAGGGAGCGTAGGGGGCACTGAAGCTTTCTTT.

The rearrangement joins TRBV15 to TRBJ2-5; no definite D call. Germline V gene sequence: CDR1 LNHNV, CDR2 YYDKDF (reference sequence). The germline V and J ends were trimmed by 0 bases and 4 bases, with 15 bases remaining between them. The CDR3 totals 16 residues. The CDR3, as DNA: TGTGCCACCAGCAGAGATATGCAGGATCGTGGAGAGACCCAGTACTTC. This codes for CATSRDMQDRGETQYF.

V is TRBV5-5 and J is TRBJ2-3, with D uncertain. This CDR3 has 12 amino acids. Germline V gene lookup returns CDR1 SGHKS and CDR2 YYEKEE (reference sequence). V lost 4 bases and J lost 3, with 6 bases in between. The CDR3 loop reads CASSLLTDTQYF. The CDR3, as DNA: TGTGCCAGCAGCCTACTAACAGATACGCAGTATTTT.

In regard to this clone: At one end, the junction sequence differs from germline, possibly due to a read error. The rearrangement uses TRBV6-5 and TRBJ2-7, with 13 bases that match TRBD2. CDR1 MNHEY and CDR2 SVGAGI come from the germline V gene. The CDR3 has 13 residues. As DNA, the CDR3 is TGTGCCAGCAGCCTCCGGTTGGGACTAGCGGGATTCTTC. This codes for CASSLRLGLAGFF.

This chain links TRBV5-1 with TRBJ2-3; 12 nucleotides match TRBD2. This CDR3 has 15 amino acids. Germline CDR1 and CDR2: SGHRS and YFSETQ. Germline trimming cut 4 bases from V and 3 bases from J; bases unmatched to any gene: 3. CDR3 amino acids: CASSHGLAGTDTQYF. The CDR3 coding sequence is TGCGCCAGCAGCCATGGACTAGCGGGAACAGATACGCAGTATTTT.

In DNA, the CDR3 is TGTGCCTCCAGTATGTTTAACTATGGCTACACCTTC. It yields the protein CASSMFNYGYTF. The chain carries TRBV30 and TRBJ1-2; D unclear. V was trimmed by 7 bases and J by 1 base, leaving 10 bases between them. Germline CDR1 GTSNPN, CDR2 SVGIG (reference sequence). The CDR3 covers 12 residues.

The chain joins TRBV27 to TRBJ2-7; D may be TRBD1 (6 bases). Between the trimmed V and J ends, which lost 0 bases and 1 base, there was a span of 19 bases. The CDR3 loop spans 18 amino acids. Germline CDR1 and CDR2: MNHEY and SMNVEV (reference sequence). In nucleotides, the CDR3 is TGTGCCAGCAGTTTATCCCCGCGAAAGGGCCAGGGGTCCTACGAGCAGTACTTC. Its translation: CASSLSPRKGQGSYEQYF.

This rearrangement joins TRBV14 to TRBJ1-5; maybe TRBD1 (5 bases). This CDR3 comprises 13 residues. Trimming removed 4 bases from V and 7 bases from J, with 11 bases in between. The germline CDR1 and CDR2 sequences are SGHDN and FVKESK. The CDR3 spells CASSPQGGQPQHF. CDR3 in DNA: TGTGCCAGCAGCCCTCAGGGAGGCCAGCCCCAGCATTTT. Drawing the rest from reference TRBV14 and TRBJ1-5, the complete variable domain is EAGVTQFPSHSVIEKGQTVTLRCDPISGHDNLYWYRRVMGKEIKFLLHFVKESKQDESGMPNNRFLAERTGGTYSTLKVQPAELEDSGVYFCASSPQGGQPQHFGDGTRLSIL.

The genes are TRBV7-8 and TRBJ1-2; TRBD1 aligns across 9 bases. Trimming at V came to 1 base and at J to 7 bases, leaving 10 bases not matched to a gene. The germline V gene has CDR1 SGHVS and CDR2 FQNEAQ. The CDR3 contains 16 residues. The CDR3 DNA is TGTGCCAGCAGCTTAGGGGCCGAACAGGGGGCTTCTGGCTACACCTTC. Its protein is CASSLGAEQGASGYTF.

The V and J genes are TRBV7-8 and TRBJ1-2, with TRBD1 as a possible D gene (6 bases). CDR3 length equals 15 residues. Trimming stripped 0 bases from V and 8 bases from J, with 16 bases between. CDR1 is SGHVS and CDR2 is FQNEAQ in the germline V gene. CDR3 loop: CASSLAGGGTHGYTF. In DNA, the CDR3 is TGTGCCAGCAGCTTAGCGGGCGGGGGGACACACGGCTACACCTTC.

CDR3 nucleotide sequence: TGTGCCAGCACTAGCGGGAGGATCGATGAGCAGTTCTTC. Its protein product is CASTSGRIDEQFF. This sequence joins TRBV2 and TRBJ2-1; 11 bases are a match to TRBD2. Trimming at V came to 7 bases and at J to 8 bases, leaving 4 bases not matched to a gene. CDR1 SNHLY and CDR2 FYNNEI come from the germline V gene. The CDR3 consists of 13 residues.

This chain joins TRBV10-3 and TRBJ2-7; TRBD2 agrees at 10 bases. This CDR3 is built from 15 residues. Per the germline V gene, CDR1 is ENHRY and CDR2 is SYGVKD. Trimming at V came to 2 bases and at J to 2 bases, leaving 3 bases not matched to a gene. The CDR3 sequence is CAISEKLAGTYEQYF. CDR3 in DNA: TGTGCCATCAGTGAGAAACTAGCGGGAACCTACGAGCAGTACTTC.